The clone carrying this T cell receptor beta chain was seen more than once but under ten times. Per the germline V gene, CDR1 is SQVTM and CDR2 is ANQGSEA. The CDR3 consists of 14 residues. The J segment lost 2 bases and the V segment lost 6 bases, leaving 9 bases of the junction unmatched. Assay: immunoSEQ multiplex PCR; the TCRdb copy retains only in-frame clones and omits some. The data hold approximately 14,000 clones, with 35% to 45% observed a single time. This record belongs to a study of graft-versus-host responses after intestinal transplantation. Study observations and caveats: Subjects displaying graft-donor T cell macrochimerism possessed elevated graft-versus-host to host-versus-graft clonal ratios inside allografts.

The chain couples TRBV29-1 to TRBJ1-2, with TRBD1 matching 7 bases. The sequencing here drew on alloreactive CD4+ T cells from a mixed lymphocyte reaction culture, taken before intestinal transplant. Noted subset: CFSE-low proliferating T cells sorted from roughly 6-day pre-transplant mixed lymphocyte reaction (GvH or HvG direction). The TCR originated in a human patient who received an intestinal transplant. This chain's CDR3 is CSVESRGANYGYTF. In nucleotides, the CDR3 is TGCAGCGTCGAATCCAGGGGGGCGAACTATGGCTACACCTTC. Combining the CDR3 with reference TRBV29-1 and TRBJ1-2 gives the whole variable domain SAVISQKPSRDICQRGTSLTIQCQVDSQVTMMFWYRQQPGQSLTLIATANQGSEATYESGFVIDKFPISRPNLTFSTLTVSNMSPEDSSIYLCSVESRGANYGYTFGSGTRLTVV.